These 30 T cell receptor beta chains share one sample of origin, sequenced in a study of vaccination and CD4 T cells after COVID-19. For these TCRs, the target antigens are not known. The Oncomine TCR Beta short-read assay was applied to DNA of cultured CD4+ T cells. TCRdb independently ran MiXCR on the PCR reads; one entry per CDR3 protein. In the table there are some 6,000 distinct CDR3 sequences, roughly 48% of which are singletons. Regarding treatment: approximately 10-day PBMC culture with coronavirus spike peptide pools or control peptides (ViraFEST assay). CD4+ T-cell collection from the unexposed donor predated the COVID-19 pandemic (2011-2018). Specimen: CD4+ T cells from blood, cultured in vitro. The receptors come from a human donor in good health.

V usage is TRBV19 and J usage is TRBJ2-2, with D unresolved. The germline V gene has CDR1 LNHDA and CDR2 SQIVND (reference sequence). This CDR3 has 14 residues. Deletions cut 5 bases from V and 2 bases from J, with 9 bases between. The CDR3 protein is CASSPLANTGELFF. The CDR3 DNA reads as TGTGCCAGTAGTCCTTTGGCAAACACCGGGGAGCTGTTTTTT.

This chain joins TRBV19 and TRBJ1-2, with 7 bases that match TRBD1. Germline V gene sequence: CDR1 LNHDA, CDR2 SQIVND (reference sequence). CDR3 length: 17 residues. With V trimmed by 6 bases and J by 7 bases, 20 bases remained unmatched. In nucleotides, the CDR3 is TGTGCCAGTAGCCCTGAAAGGGGGCTCCAGGGTAGCTCTGGCTACACCTTC. Residues: CASSPERGLQGSSGYTF. Filled out from reference TRBV19 and TRBJ1-2, the complete variable domain reads DGGITQSPKYLFRKEGQNVTLSCEQNLNHDAMYWYRQDPGQGLRLIYYSQIVNDFQKGDIAEGYSVSREKKESFPLTVTSAQKNPTAFYLCASSPERGLQGSSGYTFGSGTRLTVV.

The chain employs TRBV29-1 and TRBJ1-1; TRBD1 is a possible D gene (6 bases). Looked up from germline, CDR1 is SQVTM and CDR2 is ANQGSEA. CDR3 length equals 11 residues. Trimming stripped 7 bases from V and 0 bases from J, with 6 bases between. The CDR3 nucleotides read TGCAGCGGACAGGTGAACACTGAAGCTTTCTTT. Its protein is CSGQVNTEAFF.

This clonotype was counted a few times. The chain carries TRBV6-2 or TRBV6-3 and TRBJ1-1; D is perhaps TRBD1 (6 bases). The CDR3 covers 14 residues. Trimming left V 8 bases short and J 1 base short, with 14 bases between. Germline-derived CDR1 and CDR2 are MNHEY and SVGEGT. CDR3 DNA sequence: TGTGCCAGCCGCAATGGGGGGCCGAACACTGAAGCTTTCTTT. Its protein product is CASRNGGPNTEAFF.

V usage is TRBV5-1 and J usage is TRBJ1-2; no firm D call. Germline V gives CDR1 SGHRS, CDR2 YFSETQ. V gave up 0 bases and J gave up 1 base, with 4 bases separating them. This CDR3 is built from 13 residues. In DNA, the CDR3 is TGCGCCAGCAGCTTGGAAGGTAACTATGGCTACACCTTC. Protein product: CASSLEGNYGYTF.

V is TRBV7-8 and J is TRBJ2-1; perhaps TRBD2 as D (5 bases). V lost 1 base to trimming and J lost 7 bases, with 11 bases between them. Per germline, CDR1 SGHVS and CDR2 FQNEAQ. The CDR3 totals 14 residues. The CDR3 DNA follows: TGTGCCAGCAGCTTAGGATATCGGGATAATGAGCAGTTCTTC. Translating gives CASSLGYRDNEQFF.

This clonotype was found a few times. The genes are TRBV11-2 and TRBJ2-5, with D possibly matching TRBD2 (6 bases). With 5 bases removed from V and 5 bases from J, the gap between germline ends came to 15 bases. The CDR3 runs 14 residues. Germline V lookup: CDR1 SGHAT, CDR2 FQNNGV. The CDR3 is CASSPRTIGETQYF. In DNA form, the CDR3 reads TGTGCCAGCAGCCCAAGGACTATTGGGGAGACCCAGTACTTC.

The chain couples TRBV7-9 to TRBJ2-1; D may be TRBD2 (6 bases). Trimming cost V 7 bases and J 9 bases, with 25 bases left between them. The CDR3 is 16 amino acids. Germline V gene data show CDR1 as SEHNR and CDR2 as FQNEAQ (reference sequence). This CDR3 is CASNIGASEARGEQFF. Here the CDR3 DNA reads TGTGCCAGCAACATAGGGGCTAGCGAGGCAAGGGGTGAGCAGTTCTTC.

This clonotype appeared a few times. CDR3 sequence: CASSIGVRGYTF. In DNA, the CDR3 is TGTGCCAGTAGTATAGGAGTGCGCGGCTACACCTTC. V gene TRBV19 combines with J gene TRBJ1-2; no clear D gene. CDR1 is LNHDA, CDR2 SQIVND, per germline (reference sequence). CDR3 size: 12 residues. Trimming took off 1 base at V and 8 bases at J, with 8 bases between the two ends.

Here the CDR3 DNA reads TGTGCCAGCAGTTACCCAGACAGTATGGGCAATCAGCCCCAGCATTTT. This codes for CASSYPDSMGNQPQHF. The chain recombines TRBV6-5 with TRBJ1-5; possible D gene TRBD1, 5 bases. The CDR3 has 16 amino acids. V lost 2 bases and J lost 2, with 13 bases in between. Germline assignment: CDR1 MNHEY and CDR2 SVGAGI.

This clonotype occurred a few times. The chain combines TRBV7-8 with TRBJ2-2; 10 nucleotides agree with TRBD1. V gave up 8 bases and J gave up 5 bases; unmatched junction bases: 11. This CDR3 region has 16 residues. Germline V gene lookup returns CDR1 SGHVS and CDR2 FQNEAQ. The CDR3 reads CASLMPRTGGTGELFF. The DNA of the CDR3 is TGTGCCAGCTTGATGCCTCGGACAGGGGGAACCGGGGAGCTGTTTTTT. The entire variable domain, with the rest obtained from reference TRBV7-8 and TRBJ2-2, is as follows: GAGVSQSPRYKVAKRGQDVALRCDPISGHVSLFWYQQALGQGPEFLTYFQNEAQLDKSGLPSDRFFAERPEGSVSTLKIQRTQQEDSAVYLCASLMPRTGGTGELFFGEGSRLTVL.

This clonotype showed up just once. This chain links TRBV7-9 with TRBJ1-1; 8 nucleotides match TRBD1. This CDR3 has 13 residues. Germline loops: CDR1 SEHNR, CDR2 FQNEAQ (reference sequence). With V trimmed by 8 bases and J by 1 base, 3 bases remained unmatched. CDR3 protein: CASGQGRNTEAFF. DNA of the CDR3: TGTGCCAGCGGACAGGGTAGGAACACTGAAGCTTTCTTT.

The V call is TRBV7-6, the J call TRBJ2-7; D not certain. This CDR3 has 11 amino acids. The V and J ends lost 1 base and 3 bases respectively, with 1 base between them. The V gene's germline CDR1 is SGHVS and CDR2 FNYEAQ. Here the CDR3 DNA reads TGTGCCAGCAGCTTAGACTACGAGCAGTACTTC. Translated: CASSLDYEQYF.

This clonotype has only a few counts. The chain has TRBV7-9 and TRBJ1-1, with TRBD1 as a possible D gene (5 bases). CDR3 length: 12 residues. The V end was cut by 4 bases, the J end by 3 bases, with 6 bases between. Germline CDR1 reads SEHNR; CDR2 reads FQNEAQ (reference sequence). In DNA form, the CDR3 reads TGTGCCAGCAGCTGGGGGGACACTGAAGCTTTCTTT. It encodes CASSWGDTEAFF.

CDR3 nucleotide sequence: TGTGCCAGCAGTTACTCCAACAGGGAAGGCTACACCTTC. Residues: CASSYSNREGYTF. The gene calls are TRBV6-2 or TRBV6-3 and TRBJ1-2; tentative D call: TRBD1 (6 bases). This CDR3 is built from 13 residues. Trimming took off 0 bases at V and 8 bases at J, with 10 bases between the two ends. CDR1 MNHEY and CDR2 SVGEGT come from the germline V gene.

The V and J genes are TRBV2 and TRBJ2-5, with 10 nucleotides matching TRBD2. The germline V gene has CDR1 SNHLY and CDR2 FYNNEI. The junction had 10 bases not matched to a gene; V was cut back by 5 bases and J by 4 bases. This CDR3 has 16 residues. CDR3: CASSPQREGFRETQYF. Written as DNA, the CDR3 is TGTGCCAGCAGTCCTCAGCGGGAGGGTTTCAGAGAGACCCAGTACTTC.

In its sample, this clonotype was seen a few times. This chain uses TRBV20-1 with TRBJ1-5; TRBD1 matches at 9 bases. V shed 6 bases, J shed 7 bases, and the junction held 7 bases outside the gene matches. CDR3 length equals 13 residues. Per germline, CDR1 DFQATT and CDR2 SNEGSKA (reference sequence). CDR3: CSARGQGEQPQHF. In nucleotides, the CDR3 is TGCAGTGCGAGGGGACAGGGTGAACAGCCCCAGCATTTT.

This clonotype was counted only a few times. The chain uses TRBV28 and TRBJ2-3, with 10 bases that match TRBD2. V gave up 7 bases and J gave up 5 bases; unmatched junction bases: 9. The CDR3 is made up of 15 amino acids. Germline V lookup: CDR1 MDHEN, CDR2 SYDVKM. DNA of the CDR3: TGTGCCAGCACCCCACTAGCGGGAATTGGAGATACGCAGTATTTT. Translating it yields CASTPLAGIGDTQYF.

The chain links TRBV6-1 to TRBJ2-7; a possible D gene is TRBD2 (5 bases). With 7 bases removed from V and 7 bases from J, the gap between germline ends came to 14 bases. This CDR3 has 12 residues. Germline loops: CDR1 MNHNS, CDR2 SASEGT. This CDR3 is CASTGDPGEQYF. CDR3 coding DNA: TGTGCCAGCACCGGAGACCCGGGAGAGCAGTACTTC.

This clonotype appeared a few times. Sequence at one end of the junction differs from germline and may be a read error. The rearrangement joins TRBV10-3 to TRBJ1-6; weak D call: TRBD1 (6 bases). This CDR3 contains 14 residues. CDR1 is ENHRY, CDR2 SYGVKD, per germline. CDR3 sequence: CALRGGGRNSPLHF. CDR3 coding DNA: TGTGCCCTCAGGGGCGGGGGGCGGAATTCACCCCTCCACTTT.

This clonotype came up a few times. The V gene is TRBV6-2 or TRBV6-3, the J gene TRBJ2-7; D unclear. Trimming pared 2 bases from V and 7 bases from J, leaving 9 bases between. Germline lookup yields CDR1 MNHEY and CDR2 SVGEGT. The CDR3 is 12 residues long. In DNA form, the CDR3 reads TGTGCCAGCAGTTACGGTGGTCAGGAGCAGTACTTC. This sequence encodes CASSYGGQEQYF.

This clonotype was picked up a small number of times. This chain links TRBV6-2 or TRBV6-3 with TRBJ1-5; a possible D gene is TRBD1 (5 bases). V dropped 2 bases and J dropped 6 bases, with 11 bases sitting between them. Per the germline V gene, CDR1 is MNHEY and CDR2 is SVGEGT. This CDR3 is built from 14 residues. As DNA, the CDR3 is TGTGCCAGCAGTTACCGGGCAGGGAGTCAGCCCCAGCATTTT. It encodes CASSYRAGSQPQHF.

The gene calls are TRBV6-2 or TRBV6-3 and TRBJ2-3, with D maybe TRBD2 (6 bases). The CDR3 is made up of 14 amino acids. Germline CDR1 reads MNHEY; CDR2 reads SVGEGT. V lost 6 bases and J 8 bases, leaving 18 bases between the germline ends. CDR3: CASSRDFSGATQYF. DNA of the CDR3: TGTGCCAGCAGCCGGGACTTTTCCGGGGCTACGCAGTATTTT.

As regards this clonotype: An end of the junction does not agree with germline; a read error may underlie this. The gene calls are TRBV20-1 and TRBJ2-1; 14 nucleotides line up with TRBD2. CDR3 length equals 18 residues. Germline loops: CDR1 DFQATT, CDR2 SNEGSKA (reference sequence). The CDR3 region is CSASGRLAGGPLANEQLF. Here the CDR3 DNA reads TGCAGTGCTAGCGGGAGACTAGCGGGAGGGCCATTAGCTAATGAGCAGCTCTTC.

The genes are TRBV20-1 and TRBJ1-1; D unclear. Trimming took 6 bases from V and 5 from J, leaving 19 bases between them. Germline CDR1 reads DFQATT; CDR2 reads SNEGSKA (reference sequence). The CDR3 is made up of 14 amino acids. The CDR3 DNA reads TGCAGTGCCCCAAAAAGGACCTGGGGAACTGAAGCTTTCTTT. This encodes CSAPKRTWGTEAFF.

The chain combines TRBV7-9 with TRBJ1-6, with 7 bases aligning to TRBD1. The CDR3 is made up of 18 amino acids. V lost 2 bases, J lost 8 bases, and 15 bases stayed unmatched. Germline V CDR1 and CDR2: SEHNR, FQNEAQ (reference sequence). CDR3 in amino acids: CASSLISSRGIVDSPLHF. CDR3 coding DNA: TGTGCCAGCAGCTTAATTAGTAGCAGGGGGATTGTGGATTCACCCCTCCACTTT.

The V gene is TRBV6-1, the J gene TRBJ1-2; 7 bases align to TRBD1. V lost 7 bases to trimming and J lost 6 bases; unmatched junction nucleotides: 11. This CDR3 region has 14 residues. The germline CDR1 and CDR2 sequences are MNHNS and SASEGT. The CDR3: CASTNPGGSHGYTF. As DNA, the CDR3 is TGTGCCAGCACCAACCCAGGGGGGTCGCATGGCTACACCTTC.

The chain is built from TRBV7-8 and TRBJ1-1; 10 bases line up with TRBD1. Germline V gene data show CDR1 as SGHVS and CDR2 as FQNEAQ. This CDR3 comprises 16 residues. J lost 11 bases, V lost 1 base, and 13 bases had no gene match. For the CDR3, the DNA is TGTGCCAGCAGCTTAGGGACCGGGACAGGGGTGCTCGGGGCTTTCTTT. It is translated as CASSLGTGTGVLGAFF.

This clonotype was seen only a few times. V gene TRBV29-1 combines with J gene TRBJ2-5; 8 bases align to TRBD1. This CDR3 region has 13 residues. Germline V gives CDR1 SQVTM, CDR2 ANQGSEA. DNA for the CDR3: TGCAGTACTAGGACAGGGTGGTTGGAGACCCAGTACTTC. Its translation: CSTRTGWLETQYF.

This clonotype was seen a handful of times. The V and J genes are TRBV29-1 and TRBJ2-3; 10 nucleotides align to TRBD1. Trimming removed 4 bases from V and 2 bases from J; junction bases left unmatched: 6. The germline V gene has CDR1 SQVTM and CDR2 ANQGSEA. This CDR3 comprises 15 residues. CDR3 DNA sequence: TGCAGCGTTGGAGGGACAGGGGAGTCCACAGATACGCAGTATTTT. This sequence encodes CSVGGTGESTDTQYF.